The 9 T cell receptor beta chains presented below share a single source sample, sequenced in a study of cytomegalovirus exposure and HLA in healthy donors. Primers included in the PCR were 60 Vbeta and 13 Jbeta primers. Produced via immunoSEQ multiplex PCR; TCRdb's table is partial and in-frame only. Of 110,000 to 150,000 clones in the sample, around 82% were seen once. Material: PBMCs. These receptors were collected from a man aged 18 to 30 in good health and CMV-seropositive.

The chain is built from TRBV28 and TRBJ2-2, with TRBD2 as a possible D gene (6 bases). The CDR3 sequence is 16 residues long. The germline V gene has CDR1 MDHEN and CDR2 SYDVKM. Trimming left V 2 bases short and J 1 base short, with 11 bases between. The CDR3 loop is CASSLGLARNTGELFF. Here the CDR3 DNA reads TGTGCCAGCAGTTTAGGTCTAGCGAGGAACACCGGGGAGCTGTTTTTT. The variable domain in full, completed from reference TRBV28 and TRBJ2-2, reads DVKVTQSSRYLVKRTGEKVFLECVQDMDHENMFWYRQDPGLGLRLIYFSYDVKMKEKGDIPEGYSVSREKKERFSLILESASTNQTSMYLCASSLGLARNTGELFFGEGSRLTVL.

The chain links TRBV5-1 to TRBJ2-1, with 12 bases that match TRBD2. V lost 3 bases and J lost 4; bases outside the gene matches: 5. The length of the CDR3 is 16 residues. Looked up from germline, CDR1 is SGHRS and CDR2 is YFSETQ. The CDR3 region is CASSSSSGRAYNEQFF. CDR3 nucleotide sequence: TGCGCCAGCAGCTCCTCTAGCGGGAGGGCTTACAATGAGCAGTTCTTC.

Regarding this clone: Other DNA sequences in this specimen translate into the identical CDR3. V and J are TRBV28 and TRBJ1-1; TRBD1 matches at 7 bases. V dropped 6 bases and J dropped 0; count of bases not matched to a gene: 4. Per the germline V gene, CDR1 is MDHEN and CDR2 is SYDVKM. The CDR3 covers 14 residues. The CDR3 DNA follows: TGTGCCAGCAGCTACAGGGGCATGAACACTGAAGCTTTCTTT. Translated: CASSYRGMNTEAFF.

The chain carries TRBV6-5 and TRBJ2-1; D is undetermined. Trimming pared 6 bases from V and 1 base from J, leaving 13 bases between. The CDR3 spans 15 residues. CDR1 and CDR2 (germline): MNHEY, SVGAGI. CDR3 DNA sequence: TGTGCCAGCAGGAAAAAGCTGCCTTCCTACAATGAGCAGTTCTTC. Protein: CASRKKLPSYNEQFF.

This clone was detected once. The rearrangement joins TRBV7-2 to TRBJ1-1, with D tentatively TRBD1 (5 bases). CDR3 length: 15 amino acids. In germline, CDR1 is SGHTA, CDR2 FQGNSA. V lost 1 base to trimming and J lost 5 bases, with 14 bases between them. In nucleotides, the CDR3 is TGTGCCAGCAGCTTAGTTTTCGGGGGGAGGACTGAAGCTTTCTTT. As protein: CASSLVFGGRTEAFF.

CDR3 residues: CASSQRTGGYDYEQYF. In DNA form, the CDR3 reads TGCGCCAGCAGCCAAAGGACAGGGGGCTATGACTACGAGCAGTACTTC. This chain links TRBV4-1 with TRBJ2-7; TRBD1 aligns across 11 bases. V trimming: 2 bases; J trimming: 3 bases; junction bases outside the gene matches: 6. Looked up from germline, CDR1 is MGHRA and CDR2 is YSYEKL. CDR3 length: 16 amino acids.

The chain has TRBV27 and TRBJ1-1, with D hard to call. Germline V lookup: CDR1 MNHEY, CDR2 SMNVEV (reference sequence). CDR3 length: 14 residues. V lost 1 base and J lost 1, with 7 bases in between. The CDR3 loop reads CASSLLSGNTEAFF. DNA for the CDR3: TGTGCCAGCAGTTTATTATCCGGGAACACTGAAGCTTTCTTT.

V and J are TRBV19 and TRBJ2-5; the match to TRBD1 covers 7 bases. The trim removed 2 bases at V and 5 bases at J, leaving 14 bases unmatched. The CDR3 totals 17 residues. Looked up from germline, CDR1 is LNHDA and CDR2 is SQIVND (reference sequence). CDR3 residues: CASSILPGQWFQETQYF. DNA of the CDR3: TGTGCCAGTAGTATACTTCCGGGACAGTGGTTTCAGGAGACCCAGTACTTC.

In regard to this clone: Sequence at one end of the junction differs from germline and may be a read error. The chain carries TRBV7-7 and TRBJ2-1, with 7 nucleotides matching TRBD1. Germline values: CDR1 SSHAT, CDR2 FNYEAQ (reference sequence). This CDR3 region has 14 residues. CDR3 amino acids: CASSLLGRGNEQFF. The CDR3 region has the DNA TGTGCTAGCAGCTTACTTGGCAGGGGGAATGAGCAGTTCTTC.